These T cell receptor beta chains were read from a single sample in a study of CD8+CD57+ T cells in acquired aplastic anemia. Each CDR3 protein gets one entry after TCRdb re-called the reads with MiXCR. The sample has approximately 180,000 distinct CDR3 sequences, roughly 63% seen once. The sample consisted of sorted CD4+, CD8+, or CD8+CD57+ T cells (not recorded which) from PBMCs. These receptors came from a human donor with aplastic anemia. Both conserved end residues are trimmed from each CDR3. Fields, in order: J gene, D gene, V gene, CDR3 protein. A D gene is named only where the DNA matches it firmly.

TRBJ1-1	TRBD1	TRBV29-1	SVRIPGQGPNVNTEAF
TRBJ1-2	TRBD1	TRBV15	ATSRVGGTGGYVSGYT
TRBJ2-1	TRBD2	TRBV5-6	ASSLATGGQNEQF
TRBJ2-1	-	TRBV5-1	ASSLGWGNEQF
TRBJ2-3	-	TRBV20-1	SARDRRFADTQY
TRBJ1-5	-	TRBV2	AGRRGIDSNQPQH
TRBJ2-7	-	TRBV2	ASSELDSGY
TRBJ1-2	TRBD1	TRBV7-9	ASSLERTGAHGYT
TRBJ2-7	-	TRBV5-1	ASSAGPTGSSYEQY
TRBJ1-5	TRBD1	TRBV15	ATSRQGNNQPQH
TRBJ2-3	-	TRBV12-3/TRBV12-4	ASSSGALGDTQY
TRBJ2-1	TRBD2	TRBV19	ASSERLAGSNEQF
TRBJ2-3	-	TRBV12-5	ASGFGDTQY
TRBJ2-1	TRBD1	TRBV11-3	ASSSRGQNEQF
TRBJ1-2	-	TRBV10-3	ASSSVGAYGYT
TRBJ1-1	-	TRBV25-1	ASSEGRGRALVTGAF
TRBJ2-7	-	TRBV7-8	ASSLVGGGNYEQY
TRBJ1-2	-	TRBV3-1	ASSQVGGDYGYT
TRBJ1-6	-	TRBV20-1	SASPGRYNSPLH
TRBJ1-6	-	TRBV6-1	ASIRPGYYNSPLH
TRBJ2-7	-	TRBV7-2	ASARDGGEQY